This entry describes one T cell receptor (beta chain). The CDR3 has 14 amino acids. V lost 0 bases and J lost 3, with 10 bases in between. Germline V CDR1 and CDR2: SGHKS, YYEKEE (reference sequence). This record comes from a study of T cells and copy number aberrations in small-cell lung cancer. The table came from immunoSEQ multiplex PCR; TCRdb's copy has only in-frame clones and leaves some out. The data hold approximately 6,600 clones, with roughly three quarters observed a single time. The sample comprised normal tissue next to the tumor. The chain carries TRBV5-5 and TRBJ2-7; tentative D call: TRBD1 (6 bases). The receptor was derived from a woman in her seventies with small cell lung cancer. Some clones in this sample may be carry-over from other donors' samples. The CDR3 nucleotides read TGTGCCAGCAGCTTGGTGGGACAAGGCTACGAGCAGTACTTC. It encodes CASSLVGQGYEQYF.